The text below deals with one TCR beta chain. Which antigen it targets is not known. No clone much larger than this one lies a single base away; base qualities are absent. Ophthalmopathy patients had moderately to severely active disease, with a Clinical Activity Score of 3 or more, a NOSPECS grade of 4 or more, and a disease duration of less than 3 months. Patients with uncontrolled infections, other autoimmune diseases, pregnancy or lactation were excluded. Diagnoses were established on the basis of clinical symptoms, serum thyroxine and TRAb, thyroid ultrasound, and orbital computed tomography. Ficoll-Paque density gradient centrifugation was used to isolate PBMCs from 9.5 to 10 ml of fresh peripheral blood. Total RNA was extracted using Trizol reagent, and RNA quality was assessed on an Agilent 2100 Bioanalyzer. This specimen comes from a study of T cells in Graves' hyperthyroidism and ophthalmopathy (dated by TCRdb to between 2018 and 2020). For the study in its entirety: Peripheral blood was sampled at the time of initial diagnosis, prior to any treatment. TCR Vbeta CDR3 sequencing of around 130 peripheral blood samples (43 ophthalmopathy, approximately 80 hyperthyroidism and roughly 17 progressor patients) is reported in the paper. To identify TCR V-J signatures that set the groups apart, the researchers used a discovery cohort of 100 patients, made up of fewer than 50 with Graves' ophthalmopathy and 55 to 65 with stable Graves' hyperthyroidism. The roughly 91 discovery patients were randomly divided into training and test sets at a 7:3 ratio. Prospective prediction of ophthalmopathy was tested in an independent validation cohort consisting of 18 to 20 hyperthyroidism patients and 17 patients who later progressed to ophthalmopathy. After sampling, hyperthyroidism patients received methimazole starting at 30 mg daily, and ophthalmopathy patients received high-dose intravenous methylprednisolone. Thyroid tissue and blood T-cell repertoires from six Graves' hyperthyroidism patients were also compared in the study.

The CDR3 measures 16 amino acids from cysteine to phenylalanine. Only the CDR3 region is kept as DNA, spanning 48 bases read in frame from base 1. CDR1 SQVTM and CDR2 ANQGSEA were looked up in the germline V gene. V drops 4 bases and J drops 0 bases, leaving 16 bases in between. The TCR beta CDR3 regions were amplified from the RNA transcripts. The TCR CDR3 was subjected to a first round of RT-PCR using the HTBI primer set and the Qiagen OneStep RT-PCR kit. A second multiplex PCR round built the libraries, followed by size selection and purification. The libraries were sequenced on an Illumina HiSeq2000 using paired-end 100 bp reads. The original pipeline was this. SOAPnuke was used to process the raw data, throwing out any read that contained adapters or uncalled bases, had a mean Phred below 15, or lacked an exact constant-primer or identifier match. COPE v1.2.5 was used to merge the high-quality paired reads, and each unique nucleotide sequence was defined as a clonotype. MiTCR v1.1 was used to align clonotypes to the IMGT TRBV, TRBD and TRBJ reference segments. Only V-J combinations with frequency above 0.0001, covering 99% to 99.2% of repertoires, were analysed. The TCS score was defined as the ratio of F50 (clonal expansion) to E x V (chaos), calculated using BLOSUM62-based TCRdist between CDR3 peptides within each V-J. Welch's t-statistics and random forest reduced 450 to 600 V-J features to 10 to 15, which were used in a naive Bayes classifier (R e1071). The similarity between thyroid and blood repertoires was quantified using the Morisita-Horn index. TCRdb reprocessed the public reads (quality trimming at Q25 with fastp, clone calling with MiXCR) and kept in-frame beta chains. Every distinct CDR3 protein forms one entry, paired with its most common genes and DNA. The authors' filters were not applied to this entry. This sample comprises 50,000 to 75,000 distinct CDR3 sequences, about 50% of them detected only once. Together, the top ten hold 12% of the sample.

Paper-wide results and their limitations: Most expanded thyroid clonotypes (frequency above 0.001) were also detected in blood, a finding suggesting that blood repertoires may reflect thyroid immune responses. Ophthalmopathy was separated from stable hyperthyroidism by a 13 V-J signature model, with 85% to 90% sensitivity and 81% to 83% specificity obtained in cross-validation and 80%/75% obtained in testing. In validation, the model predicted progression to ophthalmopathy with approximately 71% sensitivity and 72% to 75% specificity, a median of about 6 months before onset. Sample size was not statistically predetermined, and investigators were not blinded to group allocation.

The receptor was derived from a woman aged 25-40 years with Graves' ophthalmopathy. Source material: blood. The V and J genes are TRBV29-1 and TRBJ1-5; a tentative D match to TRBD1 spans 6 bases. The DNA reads TGCAGCGTTGGACTAGGGGGGGGAAGTAGCAATCAGCCCCAGCATTTT. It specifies CSVGLGGGSSNQPQHF.